The 31 T cell receptor beta chains below all came from one sample that was sequenced in a study of T cell responses to AZD1222 COVID-19 vaccine. This table comes from immunoSEQ multiplex PCR, and its TCRdb copy is limited to in-frame clones, with some not included. The data show about 100,000 clones, roughly nine tenths seen once. The material was peripheral blood, obtained on day 0 of AZD1222 vaccination. The receptor set was obtained from an adult in good health.

The CDR3 DNA sequence: TGTGCCAGCAGTCCCCGCGAGCAGTCCAATGAGCAGTTCTTC. Its protein is CASSPREQSNEQFF. This chain joins TRBV6-6 and TRBJ2-1; D not resolved. Germline CDR1 MNHNY, CDR2 SVGAGI (reference sequence). The CDR3 is 14 amino acids. V was shortened by 5 bases and J by 6 bases, with 14 bases between the two germline ends.

This sequence joins TRBV5-1 and TRBJ1-2, with D unresolved. The CDR3 runs 12 residues. V lost 0 bases to trimming and J lost 4 bases, with 4 bases between them. The V gene's germline CDR1 is SGHRS and CDR2 YFSETQ. Here the CDR3 DNA reads TGCGCCAGCAGCTTGGGAGTCTATGGCTACACCTTC. It translates to CASSLGVYGYTF.

The CDR3: CASSNLADEAFF. The DNA for the CDR3 is TGTGCCAGCAGCAACCTAGCAGATGAAGCTTTCTTT. The gene calls are TRBV7-9 and TRBJ1-1; D not resolved. The germline V gene encodes CDR1 SEHNR and CDR2 FQNEAQ (reference sequence). V lost 5 bases and J 7 bases, leaving 11 bases between the germline ends. The CDR3 totals 12 residues.

The rearrangement joins TRBV6-5 to TRBJ1-1, with D hard to call. The germline V gene encodes CDR1 MNHEY and CDR2 SVGAGI. The CDR3 length is 12 residues. V was clipped by 6 bases and J by 0 bases, with 5 bases between them. The CDR3 sequence is CASRVLNTEAFF. The DNA of the CDR3 is TGTGCCAGCAGGGTCTTGAACACTGAAGCTTTCTTT.

Only one count was recorded for this clone. The chain has TRBV21-1 and TRBJ2-7; the table assigns TRBD1, which was not confirmed against the DNA. TRBV21-1 constitutes a pseudogene. The CDR3 totals 16 residues. Here the CDR3 DNA reads TGTGCCAGCAGCAAAGGTCCGCCAGGGGGTCTGGGCGAGCAGTACTTC. Its translation is CASSKGPPGGLGEQYF.

In DNA, the CDR3 is TGTGCCAGCAGCTTAACAGGACGGCAGGGAGCTTTCTTT. Its translation: CASSLTGRQGAFF. V is TRBV7-9 and J is TRBJ1-1, with a tentative D call TRBD1 (5 bases). The CDR3 runs to 13 residues. Germline values: CDR1 SEHNR, CDR2 FQNEAQ (reference sequence). With 2 bases removed from V and 10 bases from J, the gap between germline ends came to 14 bases. Using reference TRBV7-9 and TRBJ1-1 for the parts outside the CDR3, the full variable domain is DTGVSQNPRHKITKRGQNVTFRCDPISEHNRLYWYRQTLGQGPEFLTYFQNEAQLEKSRLLSDRFSAERPKGSFSTLEIQRTEQGDSAMYLCASSLTGRQGAFFGQGTRLTVV.

The chain carries TRBV11-2 and TRBJ1-1; 7 positions agree with TRBD1. The CDR3 runs 16 residues. V lost 5 bases, J lost 4 bases, and 13 bases stayed unmatched. From germline, CDR1 is SGHAT and CDR2 FQNNGV. The CDR3: CASSAGTAVWSTEAFF. CDR3 coding DNA: TGTGCCAGCAGCGCAGGGACAGCGGTGTGGAGCACTGAAGCTTTCTTT.

The rearrangement links TRBV18 to TRBJ2-3; TRBD1 aligns across 7 bases. Germline trimming cut 2 bases from V and 0 bases from J; bases unmatched to any gene: 5. Germline V lookup: CDR1 KGHSH, CDR2 LQKENI. The CDR3 length is 16 residues. CDR3 coding DNA: TGTGCCAGCTCACCAGTCCGGGACAGAAGCACAGATACGCAGTATTTT. It is translated as CASSPVRDRSTDTQYF.

The chain links TRBV7-9 to TRBJ2-7; weak D call: TRBD1 (6 bases). Germline V gene lookup returns CDR1 SEHNR and CDR2 FQNEAQ (reference sequence). V lost 1 base and J lost 8, with 9 bases in between. This CDR3 contains 12 residues. The CDR3 DNA reads as TGTGCCAGCAGCTTAGGAGGGGGTAAGCAGTACTTC. Protein product: CASSLGGGKQYF. The full variable domain, in which reference TRBV7-9 and TRBJ2-7 provide the parts outside the CDR3, is DTGVSQNPRHKITKRGQNVTFRCDPISEHNRLYWYRQTLGQGPEFLTYFQNEAQLEKSRLLSDRFSAERPKGSFSTLEIQRTEQGDSAMYLCASSLGGGKQYFGPGTRLTVT.

This chain joins TRBV11-3 and TRBJ2-1; perhaps TRBD2 as D (5 bases). Germline CDR1 is SGHNT and CDR2 is YENEEA. The CDR3 sequence is 16 residues long. Trimming took 1 base from V and 0 from J, leaving 10 bases between them. In DNA form, the CDR3 reads TGTGCCAGCAGCTTAGCCCGAGGGCTCTCCTACAATGAGCAGTTCTTC. Its protein is CASSLARGLSYNEQFF.

This chain connects TRBV7-9 to TRBJ1-1; the match to TRBD1 covers 10 bases. CDR3 size: 15 residues. J was trimmed by 0 bases and V by 3 bases; bases with no gene match: 1. Germline CDR1 SEHNR, CDR2 FQNEAQ (reference sequence). The DNA of the CDR3 is TGTGCCAGCAGCTTTGGGACAGGGGTGAACACTGAAGCTTTCTTT. Amino acids: CASSFGTGVNTEAFF.

As DNA, the CDR3 is TGTGCCTTGTCTAGGTCCCAAGGCGGCTACGAGCAGTACTTC. Translated: CALSRSQGGYEQYF. The chain combines TRBV2 with TRBJ2-7; D not resolved. The CDR3 covers 14 residues. Germline CDR1 is SNHLY and CDR2 is FYNNEI. Between the trimmed V and J ends, which lost 11 bases and 3 bases, there was a span of 20 bases.

This clone has just one count. At one of its ends the junction is not consistent with the germline gene, which may arise from a read error. V gene TRBV5-8 combines with J gene TRBJ2-3, with D perhaps given as TRBD1 or TRBD2 (5 bases each). The CDR3 is 15 residues long. Germline CDR1 SGHTS, CDR2 YDEGEE. The DNA of the CDR3 is TGTGCCAGCAGTTTGGGAGTGGGGGACACAGATACGCAGTATTTT. Amino acid sequence: CASSLGVGDTDTQYF.

The count of this clone is one. This rearrangement joins TRBV5-4 to TRBJ1-1; TRBD1 matches 8 bases. Germline assignment: CDR1 SGHNT and CDR2 YYREEE (reference sequence). The length of the CDR3 is 13 residues. V trimming: 5 bases; J trimming: 4 bases; junction bases outside the gene matches: 4. The CDR3 here is CASSRTGGTEAFF. The CDR3 nucleotides read TGTGCCAGCAGTCGTACAGGGGGCACTGAAGCTTTCTTT.

The chain joins TRBV19 to TRBJ2-3; D is uncertain. CDR1 LNHDA and CDR2 SQIVND come from the germline V gene (reference sequence). The CDR3 length is 11 residues. Deletions cut 10 bases from V and 6 bases from J, with 11 bases between. The CDR3 loop reads CATLLGDTQYF. CDR3 in DNA: TGTGCCACCCTATTGGGGGATACGCAGTATTTT.

DNA of the CDR3: TGTGCCAGCAGCTTAGCGCGCGTTTTAGGGTTTGTGCGGGGCTACACCTTC. The encoded protein is CASSLARVLGFVRGYTF. J is TRBJ1-2 and V is TRBV7-2; D is unclear. Germline CDR1 reads SGHTA; CDR2 reads FQGNSA. CDR3 size: 17 residues. Trimming stripped 0 bases from V and 8 bases from J, with 22 bases between.

V and J are TRBV6-6 and TRBJ1-1; D not certain. The CDR3 contains 14 residues. CDR1 MNHNY and CDR2 SVGAGI come from the germline V gene (reference sequence). Trimming took off 4 bases at V and 1 base at J, with 10 bases between the two ends. CDR3 DNA: TGTGCCAGCAGTTCCCCACGGCAGAACACTGAAGCTTTCTTT. It yields the protein CASSSPRQNTEAFF.

The chain carries TRBV3-1 (or the pseudogene TRBV3-2) and TRBJ1-1, with TRBD1 matching over 10 bases. This CDR3 comprises 15 residues. Germline V gives CDR1 LGHDT, CDR2 YNNKEL (reference sequence). Trimming took 5 bases from V and 3 from J; bases not matched to a gene: 6. The CDR3 reads CASSSQDRGYTEAFF. DNA for the CDR3: TGTGCCAGCAGCTCTCAGGACAGGGGGTACACTGAAGCTTTCTTT.

V usage is TRBV6-7 and J usage is TRBJ1-2; unclear D gene. TRBV6-7 is treated as an ORF (open reading frame) with a function not yet certain. Trimming removed 2 bases at V and 6 bases at J, with 16 bases between. The CDR3 loop spans 15 amino acids. The CDR3 nucleotides are TGTGCCAGCAGTTACCGGTCCTCGCCCAGCGATGGCTACACCTTC. Protein product: CASSYRSSPSDGYTF.

V and J are TRBV28 and TRBJ1-2; D is undetermined. The CDR3 is 13 residues long. The V end lost 2 bases, the J end lost 6 bases, and 10 bases lay between the germline ends. Germline V lookup: CDR1 MDHEN, CDR2 SYDVKM. This CDR3 is CASSLGQQNGYTF. In DNA, the CDR3 is TGTGCCAGCAGTTTAGGGCAGCAAAATGGCTACACCTTC.

This chain links TRBV11-2 with TRBJ2-2, with TRBD2 identical over 8 bases. The CDR3 is made up of 17 amino acids. Germline V gene sequence: CDR1 SGHAT, CDR2 FQNNGV. Germline trimming cut 0 bases from V and 4 bases from J; bases unmatched to any gene: 7. The CDR3 nucleotides read TGTGCCAGCAGCTTAGATCGGTTTAGCGGGGTCACCGGGGAGCTGTTTTTT. As protein: CASSLDRFSGVTGELFF.

The V and J genes are TRBV2 and TRBJ2-3; 12 bases line up with TRBD2. This CDR3 spans 13 amino acids. Germline loops: CDR1 SNHLY, CDR2 FYNNEI. After removal of 6 bases from V and 5 bases from J, the junction contained 0 bases not matched to a gene. CDR3 sequence (DNA): TGTGCCAGCAGGACTAGCGGGGGAGATACGCAGTATTTT. This translates into CASRTSGGDTQYF.

The count of this clone is one. V gene TRBV3-1 (or the pseudogene TRBV3-2) combines with J gene TRBJ2-1; 9 bases are shared with TRBD2. CDR3 length: 17 amino acids. The germline V gene encodes CDR1 LGHDT and CDR2 YNNKEL (reference sequence). V lost 1 base and J lost 8; bases outside the gene matches: 12. CDR3 DNA sequence: TGTGCCAGCAGCCAAGGTGTGCCTAGCGGGACAGTTTATGAGCAGTTCTTC. It codes for CASSQGVPSGTVYEQFF.

The chain combines TRBV11-2 with TRBJ2-1, with a weak D call TRBD1 (7 bases). The V end lost 4 bases, the J end lost 8 bases, and 18 bases lay between the germline ends. Germline V lookup: CDR1 SGHAT, CDR2 FQNNGV. The CDR3 length is 15 residues. The CDR3 nucleotides read TGTGCCAGCAGCTCAGGGGGGTCCAGCAACTATGAGCAGTTCTTC. Amino acids: CASSSGGSSNYEQFF. The entire variable domain, with the rest obtained from reference TRBV11-2 and TRBJ2-1, is as follows: EAGVAQSPRYKIIEKRQSVAFWCNPISGHATLYWYQQILGQGPKLLIQFQNNGVVDDSQLPKDRFSAERLKGVDSTLKIQPAKLEDSAVYLCASSSGGSSNYEQFFGPGTRLTVL.

The chain carries TRBV5-1 and TRBJ1-1; 9 bases are shared with TRBD1. The germline V gene has CDR1 SGHRS and CDR2 YFSETQ. The CDR3 consists of 15 residues. With V trimmed by 7 bases and J by 1 base, 8 bases remained unmatched. CDR3: CASAQLGQGNTEAFF. CDR3 nucleotides: TGCGCCAGCGCACAATTGGGACAGGGGAACACTGAAGCTTTCTTT.

In its sample, this clone was seen a few times. The chain joins TRBV3-1 (or the pseudogene TRBV3-2) to TRBJ1-2; D gene uncertain. V was pared by 3 bases and J by 7 bases, with 12 bases between. Germline CDR1 is LGHDT and CDR2 is YNNKEL (reference sequence). The CDR3 has 13 amino acids. CDR3 sequence (DNA): TGTGCCAGCAGCCAGACCGGACCTAGTGGCTACACCTTC. This encodes CASSQTGPSGYTF.

This rearrangement joins TRBV27 to TRBJ1-1, with D perhaps matching TRBD1 (5 bases). Germline loops: CDR1 MNHEY, CDR2 SMNVEV (reference sequence). Trimming shortened V by 3 bases and J by 6 bases, and 14 bases separated the two germline ends. The length of the CDR3 is 14 residues. This CDR3 is CASSLSSWGAEAFF. The CDR3 DNA sequence: TGTGCCAGCAGTTTGTCGTCTTGGGGGGCTGAAGCTTTCTTT.

The V gene is TRBV19, the J gene TRBJ2-6; D gene ambiguous. Germline V gives CDR1 LNHDA, CDR2 SQIVND (reference sequence). The CDR3 contains 20 residues. Trimming shortened V by 3 bases and J by 4 bases, and 25 bases separated the two germline ends. The CDR3 DNA follows: TGTGCCAGTAGTATTGGGTTCTATGGTGTGTCAGTGTACGGGGCCAACGTCCTGACTTTC. It translates to CASSIGFYGVSVYGANVLTF.

The chain employs TRBV6-5 and TRBJ1-1; unclear D gene. Germline-derived CDR1 and CDR2 are MNHEY and SVGAGI. This CDR3 is 13 amino acids long. The germline V and J ends were trimmed by 4 bases and 4 bases, with 10 bases remaining between them. CDR3 amino acids: CASSWGSGTEAFF. CDR3 DNA: TGTGCCAGCAGTTGGGGATCGGGCACTGAAGCTTTCTTT.

CDR3 sequence reads: CASSMGTRGNTEAFF. The CDR3 DNA reads TGTGCCAGCAGTATGGGGACCAGAGGGAACACTGAAGCTTTCTTT. This chain connects TRBV28 to TRBJ1-1, with D possibly being TRBD1 (5 bases). Trimming shortened V by 5 bases and J by 1 base, and 14 bases separated the two germline ends. CDR1 and CDR2 from the germline V gene are MDHEN and SYDVKM. The CDR3 is 15 amino acids.

V usage is TRBV5-1 and J usage is TRBJ1-2; D is possibly TRBD1 (6 bases). Germline lookup yields CDR1 SGHRS and CDR2 YFSETQ. The CDR3 is 14 amino acids. Deletions cut 0 bases from V and 7 bases from J, with 13 bases between. The CDR3 sequence is CASSLAGQGSGYTF. The CDR3 coding sequence is TGCGCCAGCAGCTTGGCGGGACAAGGTAGTGGCTACACCTTC.